The 5 T cell receptor beta chains listed next were all sequenced from one sample in a study of blood T cells in healthy people across ages. A second roughly 6 to 11 cycle PCR used barcoded and J-beta primers. TCRdb redid the calling of the 5' RACE reads with MiXCR, one entry per CDR3 protein. The repertoire holds roughly 640,000 distinct CDR3 sequences, with about 30% as singletons. The sample taken for sequencing was blood. Receptor source: an elderly woman in good health.

This clonotype has at least ten counts. The V and J genes are TRBV6-1 and TRBJ1-5; D perhaps matches TRBD1 (6 bases). Germline assignment: CDR1 MNHNS and CDR2 SASEGT. The V end lost 6 bases, the J end lost 5 bases, and 8 bases lay between the germline ends. The CDR3 extends over 12 amino acids. CDR3 residues: CASRDSYQPQHF. In DNA form, the CDR3 reads TGTGCCAGCAGGGACAGCTATCAGCCCCAGCATTTT.

This chain uses TRBV9 with TRBJ2-5, with D tentatively TRBD1 or TRBD2 (5 bases each). Germline V gene data show CDR1 as SGDLS and CDR2 as YYNGEE. This CDR3 comprises 17 residues. V lost 4 bases and J 1 base, leaving 20 bases between the germline ends. The CDR3 loop reads CASSSTRPGPFQETQYF. The CDR3 DNA follows: TGTGCCAGCAGCTCCACCCGGCCGGGGCCGTTCCAAGAGACCCAGTACTTC.

The chain has TRBV20-1 and TRBJ2-1; D is unclear. The CDR3 has 11 residues. V was cut by 3 bases and J by 9 bases, with 9 bases left in between. Germline CDR1 and CDR2: DFQATT and SNEGSKA (reference sequence). Here the CDR3 DNA reads TGCAGTGCTAGGGACGTGGGTGAGCAGTTCTTC. Translated: CSARDVGEQFF.

The rearrangement links TRBV20-1 to TRBJ2-7, with unresolved D. The CDR3 spans 12 residues. Germline V gene sequence: CDR1 DFQATT, CDR2 SNEGSKA (reference sequence). Trimming pared 3 bases from V and 2 bases from J, leaving 8 bases between. The DNA for the CDR3 is TGCAGTGCTAGCCGCACTACCTACGAGCAGTACTTC. Its protein is CSASRTTYEQYF.

This sequence joins TRBV18 and TRBJ2-3; no reliable D call. The CDR3 has 17 amino acids. Trimming shortened V by 2 bases and J by 0 bases, and 15 bases separated the two germline ends. The germline V gene has CDR1 KGHSH and CDR2 LQKENI. For the CDR3, the DNA is TGTGCCAGCTCACCATGGTTTCAGCTTGGTAGCACAGATACGCAGTATTTT. Protein sequence: CASSPWFQLGSTDTQYF.